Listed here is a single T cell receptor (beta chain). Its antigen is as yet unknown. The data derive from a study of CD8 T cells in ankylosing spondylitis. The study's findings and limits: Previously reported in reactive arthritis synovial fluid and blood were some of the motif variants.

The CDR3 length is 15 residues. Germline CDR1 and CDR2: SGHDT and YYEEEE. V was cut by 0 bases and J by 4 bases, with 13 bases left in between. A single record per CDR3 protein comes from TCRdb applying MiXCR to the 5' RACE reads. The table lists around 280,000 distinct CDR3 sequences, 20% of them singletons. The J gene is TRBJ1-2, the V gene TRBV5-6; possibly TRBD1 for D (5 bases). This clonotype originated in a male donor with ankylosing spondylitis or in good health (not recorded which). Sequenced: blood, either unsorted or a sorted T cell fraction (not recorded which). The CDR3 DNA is TGTGCCAGCAGCTTGGCCGGGGGGGTGCGCTATGGCTACACCTTC. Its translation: CASSLAGGVRYGYTF.